Listed below are T cell receptor beta chains from one sample, sequenced in a study of CD8 T cells in ankylosing spondylitis. TCRdb passed the 5' RACE reads through MiXCR, listing each CDR3 protein once. The sample holds about 140,000 distinct CDR3 sequences; roughly 8.8% are singletons and the top ten take under 7.5%. Sequenced input: synovial fluid, either unsorted or a sorted T cell fraction (not recorded which). These receptors were taken from a male donor with ankylosing spondylitis. CDR3s include the opening cysteine and the closing phenylalanine or tryptophan. The D gene is left open where the match is weak. For some rows the clone size is stated as once, few or many, or as a class when expanded; others skip it.

>many|-|TRBJ2-1|TRBV20-1
CSARRDVYNEQFF
TGCAGTGCTAGACGGGACGTCTACAATGAGCAGTTCTTC
>-|-|TRBJ2-7|TRBV20-1
CSAKSLNSYEQYF
TGCAGTGCTAAAAGTCTGAACTCCTACGAGCAGTACTTC
>-|TRBD2|TRBJ2-1|TRBV27
CASSLGPSDGAGVFIGEQFF
TGTGCCAGCAGTTTGGGGCCATCCGATGGTGCGGGGGTATTTATTGGTGAGCAGTTCTTC
>many|-|TRBJ2-7|TRBV4-2
CASSQGNMGEQYF
TGTGCCAGCAGCCAAGGAAATATGGGCGAGCAGTACTTC
>few|TRBD2|TRBJ2-1|TRBV5-4
CASSRGGASSYNEQFF
TGTGCCAGCAGCCGCGGGGGGGCTAGCTCCTACAATGAGCAGTTCTTC
>many|-|TRBJ2-7|TRBV18
CASSPSGFRDASYEQYF
TGTGCCAGCTCACCAAGCGGATTCAGGGATGCCTCCTACGAGCAGTACTTC
>-|-|TRBJ2-3|TRBV2
CASRQFQGTDTQYF
TGTGCCAGCAGACAATTCCAGGGAACAGATACGCAGTATTTT
>few|TRBD1|TRBJ2-2|TRBV27
CASSLSLLTGTGRMSGELFF
TGTGCCAGCAGTTTATCGTTATTAACCGGGACAGGGAGGATGTCCGGGGAGCTGTTTTTT
>many|TRBD2|TRBJ2-7|TRBV20-1
CSAGGLAGGLNEQYF
TGCAGTGCTGGGGGACTAGCGGGAGGTCTCAACGAGCAGTACTTC
>-|TRBD2|TRBJ2-5|TRBV7-2
CASSLEVTSGRETQYF
TGTGCCAGCAGCTTAGAAGTGACTAGCGGAAGAGAGACCCAGTACTTC
>-|-|TRBJ2-3|TRBV5-1
CASSFRVFTDTQYF
TGCGCCAGCAGCTTCCGGGTCTTCACAGATACGCAGTATTTT
>many|TRBD2|TRBJ2-1|TRBV12-3/TRBV12-4
CASSLQRSSGSTRQFF
TGTGCCAGCAGTTTACAAAGGTCTAGCGGGAGTACCCGGCAGTTCTTC
>many|-|TRBJ1-1|TRBV5-4
CASSYVPTGDTEAFF
TGTGCCAGCAGCTACGTTCCAACGGGGGACACTGAAGCTTTCTTT
>-|TRBD1|TRBJ2-7|TRBV20-1
CSALTGSYEQYF
TGCAGTGCTCTGACAGGGTCCTACGAGCAGTACTTC
>many|TRBD1|TRBJ1-5|TRBV15
CATSSVQGYFSNQPQHF
TGTGCCACCAGCAGTGTACAGGGGTATTTTAGCAATCAGCCCCAGCATTTT
>many|-|TRBJ1-5|TRBV28
CASSHVQPQHF
TGTGCCAGCAGCCACGTTCAGCCCCAGCATTTT
>many|TRBD2|TRBJ2-1|TRBV11-2
CASSLRGFSGRAGNEQFF
TGTGCCAGCAGCTTAAGAGGGTTTAGCGGGAGGGCCGGAAATGAGCAGTTCTTC
>-|TRBD2|TRBJ2-1|TRBV3-1
CASSWTSGSFSEQFF
TGTGCCAGCAGCTGGACTAGCGGGAGCTTCAGTGAGCAGTTCTTC
>few|-|TRBJ1-2|TRBV3-1
CASSQGEGGYTF
TGTGCCAGCAGCCAGGGGGAGGGTGGCTACACCTTC
>many|-|TRBJ1-6|TRBV4-3
CASSQVAGVNSPLHF
TGCGCCAGCAGCCAAGTCGCAGGGGTAAATTCACCCCTCCACTTT
>many|-|TRBJ1-6|TRBV5-1
CASKSTGNNSPLHF
TGCGCCAGCAAAAGTACAGGGAACAATTCACCCCTCCACTTT
>many|TRBD1|TRBJ2-7|TRBV12-3/TRBV12-4
CASSLGGRTYEQYF
TGTGCCAGCAGTCTAGGGGGCAGGACCTACGAGCAGTACTTC
>many|-|TRBJ1-2|TRBV29-1
CSVLRAGSNYGYTF
TGCAGCGTTCTTAGGGCGGGCAGTAACTATGGCTACACCTTC
>-|-|TRBJ2-1|TRBV3-1
CASSKHKGLVPYNEQFF
TGTGCCAGCAGCAAACATAAAGGACTGGTGCCCTACAATGAGCAGTTCTTC
>few|TRBD2|TRBJ2-2|TRBV4-3
CASSSTSGGTGELFF
TGCGCCAGCAGCTCTACTAGCGGGGGGACCGGGGAGCTGTTTTTT
>-|TRBD1|TRBJ1-1|TRBV18
CASSLLDRATEAFF
TGTGCCAGCTCACTATTGGACAGGGCCACTGAAGCTTTCTTT
>-|-|TRBJ2-1|TRBV6-2/TRBV6-3
CASSWGASSYNEQFF
TGTGCCAGCTCTTGGGGGGCAAGCTCCTACAATGAGCAGTTCTTC
>few|-|TRBJ2-5|TRBV28
CASTRSGAEETQYF
TGTGCCAGCACCCGGTCTGGAGCGGAAGAGACCCAGTACTTC